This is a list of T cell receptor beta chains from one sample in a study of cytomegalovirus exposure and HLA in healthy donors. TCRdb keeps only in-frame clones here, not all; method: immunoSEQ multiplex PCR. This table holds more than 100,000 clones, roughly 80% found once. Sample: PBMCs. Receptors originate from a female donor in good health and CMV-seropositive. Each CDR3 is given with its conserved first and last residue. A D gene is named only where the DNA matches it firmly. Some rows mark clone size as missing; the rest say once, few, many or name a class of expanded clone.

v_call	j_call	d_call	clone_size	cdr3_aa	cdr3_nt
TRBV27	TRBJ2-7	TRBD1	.	CASSLVSGDRGPLYEQYF	TGTGCCAGCAGTTTGGTGTCGGGGGACAGGGGGCCCCTCTACGAGCAGTACTTC
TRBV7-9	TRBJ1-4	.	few	CASSLAVQGSEKLFF	TGTGCCAGCAGCTTAGCAGTTCAGGGTAGTGAAAAACTGTTTTTT
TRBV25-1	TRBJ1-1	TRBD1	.	CASRRQGWTEAFF	TGTGCCAGCAGGCGACAGGGATGGACTGAAGCTTTCTTT
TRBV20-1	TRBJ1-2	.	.	CSAPRNYGYTF	TGCAGTGCTCCGAGGAACTATGGCTACACCTTC
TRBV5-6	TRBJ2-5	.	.	CASSLSETQYF	TGTGCCAGCAGCTTATCGGAGACCCAGTACTTC
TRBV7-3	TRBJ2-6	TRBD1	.	CASSFTGGSGANVLTF	TGTGCCAGCAGCTTTACAGGGGGCAGTGGGGCCAACGTCCTGACTTTC
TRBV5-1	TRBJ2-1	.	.	CASSPGGPPSYNEQFF	TGCGCCAGCAGCCCCGGTGGGCCACCATCCTACAATGAGCAGTTCTTC
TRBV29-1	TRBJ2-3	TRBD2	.	CSVSSGAWSDTQYF	TGCAGCGTTTCCAGCGGGGCGTGGTCAGATACGCAGTATTTT
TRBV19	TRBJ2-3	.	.	CASSMYTSQADTQYF	TGTGCCAGTAGTATGTATACTAGCCAGGCAGATACGCAGTATTTT
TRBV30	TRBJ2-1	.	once	CAWRRNYNEQFF	TGTGCCTGGAGGAGGAACTACAATGAGCAGTTCTTC
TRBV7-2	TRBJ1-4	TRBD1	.	CASSLVQGDEKLFF	TGTGCCAGCAGCTTAGTACAGGGGGATGAAAAACTGTTTTTT
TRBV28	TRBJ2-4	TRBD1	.	CASSFPGTGGLIQYF	TGTGCCAGCAGCTTCCCAGGGACAGGGGGGCTGATTCAGTACTTC
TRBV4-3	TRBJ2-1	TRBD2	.	CASSQDLGGGISSYNEQFF	TGCGCCAGCAGCCAAGATCTTGGCGGGGGGATAAGCTCCTACAATGAGCAGTTCTTC
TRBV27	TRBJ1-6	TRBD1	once	CASSLGTGLSPLHF	TGTGCCAGCAGTTTAGGGACAGGGCTCTCACCCCTCCACTTT
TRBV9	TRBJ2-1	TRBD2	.	CASSVLGLAGGHEQFF	TGTGCCAGCAGCGTACTGGGACTAGCGGGGGGGCATGAGCAGTTCTTC
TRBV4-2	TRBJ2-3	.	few	CASSQAATSTDTQYF	TGTGCCAGCAGCCAAGCCGCTACTAGCACAGATACGCAGTATTTT
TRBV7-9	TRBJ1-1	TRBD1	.	CASSLGHGTGNTEAFF	TGTGCCAGCAGCTTAGGACATGGGACAGGGAACACTGAAGCTTTCTTT
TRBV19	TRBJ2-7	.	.	CASNDRFNEQYF	TGTGCCTCCAACGATAGATTTAACGAGCAGTACTTC
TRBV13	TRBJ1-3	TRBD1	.	CASSLDRGVPSSGNTIYF	TGTGCCAGCAGCTTAGACAGGGGCGTACCGAGCTCTGGAAACACCATATATTTT
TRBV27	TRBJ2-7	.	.	CASREFVGLSSSYEQYF	TGTGCCAGCAGAGAATTCGTGGGGCTCTCGAGCTCCTACGAGCAGTACTTC